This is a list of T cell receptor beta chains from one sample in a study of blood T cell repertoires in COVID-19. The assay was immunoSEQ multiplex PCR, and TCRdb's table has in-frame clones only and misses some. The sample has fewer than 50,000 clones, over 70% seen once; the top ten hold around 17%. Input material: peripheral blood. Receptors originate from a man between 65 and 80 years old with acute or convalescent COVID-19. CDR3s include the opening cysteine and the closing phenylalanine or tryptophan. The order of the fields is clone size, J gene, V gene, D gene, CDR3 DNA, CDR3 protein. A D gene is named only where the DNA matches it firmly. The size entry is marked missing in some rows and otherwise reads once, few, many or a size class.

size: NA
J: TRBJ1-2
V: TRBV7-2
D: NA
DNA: TGTGCCAGCAGCTTAGGAGTTGGCAGGGCCACTAACTATGGCTACACCTTC
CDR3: CASSLGVGRATNYGYTF

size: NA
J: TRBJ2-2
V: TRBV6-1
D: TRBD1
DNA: TGTGCCAGCAGTTCTACAGGGGCGAACACCGGGGAGCTGTTTTTT
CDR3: CASSSTGANTGELFF

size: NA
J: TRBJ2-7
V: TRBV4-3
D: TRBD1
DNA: TGCGCCAGCAGCCAAGATTCTAGGACAGGGATCGAGCAGTACTTC
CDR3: CASSQDSRTGIEQYF

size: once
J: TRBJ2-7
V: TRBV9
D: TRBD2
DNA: TGTGCCAGCAGCCCCTGGGGCGGGGGGACCGAGCAGTACTTC
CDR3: CASSPWGGGTEQYF

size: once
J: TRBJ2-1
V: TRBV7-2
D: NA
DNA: TGTGCCAGCAGCTTAGCTCTCTCTAACAATGAGCAGTTCTTC
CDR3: CASSLALSNNEQFF

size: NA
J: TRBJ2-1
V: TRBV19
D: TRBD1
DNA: TGTGCCAGTAGCTCGGCAGGGGGTCCCTACAATGAGCAGTTCTTC
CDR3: CASSSAGGPYNEQFF

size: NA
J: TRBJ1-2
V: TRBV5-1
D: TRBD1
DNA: TGCGCCAGCAGCGCCGAGACAGGGGGCCTCTATGGCTACACCTTC
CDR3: CASSAETGGLYGYTF

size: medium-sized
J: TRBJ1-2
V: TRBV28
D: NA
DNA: TGTGCCAGCAGGGAGCAAGGTGGCGGAAACTATGGCTACACCTTC
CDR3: CASREQGGGNYGYTF

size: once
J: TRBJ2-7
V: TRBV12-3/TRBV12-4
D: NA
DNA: TGTGCCAGCAGTTTGTACAGCTCCTACGAGCAGTACTTC
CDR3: CASSLYSSYEQYF

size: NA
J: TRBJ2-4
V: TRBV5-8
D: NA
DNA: TGTGCCAGCTTCGACAATTTGAGAAACATTCAGTACTTC
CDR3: CASFDNLRNIQYF

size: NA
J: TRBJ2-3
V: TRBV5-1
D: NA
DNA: TGCGCCAGCAGCTCCACATACCTCTCAGATACGCAGTATTTT
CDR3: CASSSTYLSDTQYF

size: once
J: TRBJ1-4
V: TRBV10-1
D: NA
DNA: TGCGCCAGCAGTTCTACAGGGCGTGAAAAACTGTTTTTT
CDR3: CASSSTGREKLFF

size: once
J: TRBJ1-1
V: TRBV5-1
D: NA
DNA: TGCGCCAGCAGCGGGGGGTGGCGTAGGAACACTGAAGCTTTCTTT
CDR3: CASSGGWRRNTEAFF

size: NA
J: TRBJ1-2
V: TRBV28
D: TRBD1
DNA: TGTGCCAGCAGACGGGGACAGGGTTTTTATGGCTACACCTTC
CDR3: CASRRGQGFYGYTF

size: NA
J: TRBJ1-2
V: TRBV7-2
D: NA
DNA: TGTGCCAGCAGCCCTAGGCCCAGATATGGCTACACCTTC
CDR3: CASSPRPRYGYTF